One sample yielded the 28 T cell receptor beta chains listed below, sequenced in a study of response to subunit inactivated influenza vaccine. Each CDR3 protein is one row after TCRdb ran MiXCR on the RT-PCR reads. This table holds 450,000 to 500,000 distinct CDR3 sequences, around 9.9% found once. This specimen was PBMCs from blood, taken roughly 47 days after vaccination. These TCRs come from a man aged 45-60 years who received an inactivated influenza vaccine.

This clonotype occurred many times. The chain is built from TRBV7-2 and TRBJ2-7; 8 bases map to TRBD1. The germline V gene encodes CDR1 SGHTA and CDR2 FQGNSA. CDR3 length: 16 amino acids. The trim removed 0 bases at V and 0 bases at J, leaving 4 bases unmatched. CDR3 DNA sequence: TGTGCCAGCAGCTTAGCGACAGGGGCGGGCTCCTACGAGCAGTACTTC. Translation: CASSLATGAGSYEQYF.

This clonotype was seen repeatedly, ten times or more. The V call is TRBV12-3 or TRBV12-4, the J call TRBJ2-1, with D maybe TRBD2 (6 bases). CDR3 length: 12 amino acids. V lost 3 bases, J lost 12 bases, and 12 bases lay in between. The CDR3 protein is CASSFGDLRQFF. CDR3 nucleotide sequence: TGTGCCAGCAGTTTCGGGGACTTAAGGCAGTTCTTC.

The chain employs TRBV7-8 and TRBJ2-1; D is tentatively TRBD1 or TRBD2 (5 bases each). The CDR3 runs to 15 residues. Trimming cost V 2 bases and J 4 bases, with 12 bases left between them. Germline V CDR1 and CDR2: SGHVS, FQNEAQ. CDR3 sequence: CASSLIPGPYNEQFF. CDR3 bases: TGTGCCAGCAGCTTAATCCCGGGACCTTACAATGAGCAGTTCTTC.

The rearrangement uses TRBV6-2 or TRBV6-3 and TRBJ2-1, with 12 bases aligning to TRBD2. Looked up from germline, CDR1 is MNHEY and CDR2 is SVGEGT. This CDR3 region has 16 residues. V shed 0 bases, J shed 8 bases, and the junction held 5 bases outside the gene matches. The CDR3 protein is CASSYSLAGGPDEQFF. The CDR3 region has the DNA TGTGCCAGCAGTTACTCTCTAGCGGGGGGGCCGGATGAGCAGTTCTTC.

The gene calls are TRBV7-6 and TRBJ2-5; D ambiguous. The germline CDR1 and CDR2 sequences are SGHVS and FNYEAQ. The CDR3 extends over 12 amino acids. V lost 8 bases, J lost 3 bases, and 10 bases lay in between. The CDR3 spells CASCAAEETQYF. DNA of the CDR3: TGTGCCAGCTGCGCCGCAGAAGAGACCCAGTACTTC.

The V gene is TRBV7-2, the J gene TRBJ2-3, with 7 bases fitting TRBD1. The CDR3 extends over 14 amino acids. CDR1 SGHTA and CDR2 FQGNSA come from the germline V gene. J gave up 2 bases and V 6 bases, and 5 bases lay outside the gene matches. CDR3: CASRQGISTDTQYF. In nucleotides, the CDR3 is TGTGCCAGCAGACAGGGGATATCCACAGATACGCAGTATTTT.

The CDR3 region has the DNA TGTGCCATCAGTGAGGCACTTGGGGGCCGGGACAGCCAGTTCTTC. Its protein is CAISEALGGRDSQFF. This chain links TRBV10-3 with TRBJ2-1; the match to TRBD1 covers 7 bases. Germline V gives CDR1 ENHRY, CDR2 SYGVKD. The CDR3 is made up of 15 amino acids. The junction had 14 bases not matched to a gene; V was cut back by 2 bases and J by 13 bases.

Concerning this clonotype: It may be a read error: a sequence one base away is much more abundant. The rearrangement joins TRBV2 to TRBJ2-7; no firm D call. Germline V gene data show CDR1 as SNHLY and CDR2 as FYNNEI. The V gene lost 5 bases and the J gene lost 3 bases, with 5 bases spanning the gap. This CDR3 is 11 amino acids long. The CDR3: CASSWVYEQYF. The CDR3 region has the DNA TGTGCCAGCAGTTGGGTCTACGAGCAGTACTTC.

This clonotype was counted many times. The V call is TRBV12-3 or TRBV12-4, the J call TRBJ1-1; D not certain. V was cut by 2 bases and J by 0 bases, with 7 bases left in between. The CDR3 loop spans 14 amino acids. The CDR3 loop reads CASSLSRVNTEAFF. CDR3 nucleotide sequence: TGTGCCAGCAGTTTAAGTAGGGTGAACACTGAAGCTTTCTTT.

This sequence joins TRBV29-1 and TRBJ2-3; 8 positions agree with TRBD2. Per germline, CDR1 SQVTM and CDR2 ANQGSEA. The V gene end was trimmed by 4 bases and the J gene end by 0 bases; junction bases not matched to a gene: 3. This CDR3 has 14 residues. CDR3 in DNA: TGCAGCGTTGGAGCGGGAGCTAGCACAGATACGCAGTATTTT. Protein sequence: CSVGAGASTDTQYF.

The genes are TRBV28 and TRBJ1-5; TRBD1 agrees at 8 bases. The CDR3 spans 14 residues. The V gene end was trimmed by 6 bases and the J gene end by 4 bases; junction bases not matched to a gene: 5. The germline V gene has CDR1 MDHEN and CDR2 SYDVKM. CDR3 bases: TGTGCCAGCAGATGGGGACAGGTGAATCAGCCCCAGCATTTT. Translated, it gives CASRWGQVNQPQHF.

This clonotype was observed many times. The rearrangement uses TRBV7-2 and TRBJ2-7; 8 positions agree with TRBD1. CDR1 and CDR2 (germline): SGHTA, FQGNSA. The CDR3 totals 16 residues. The trim removed 5 bases at V and 1 base at J, leaving 10 bases unmatched. In nucleotides, the CDR3 is TGTGCCAGCAGCACCAGTTCGTGGACAGGGTCCTACGAGCAGTACTTC. This gives the protein CASSTSSWTGSYEQYF.

The CDR3 is CASSAEGTSGRTQTYEQYF. CDR3 sequence (DNA): TGTGCCAGCAGTGCCGAGGGGACTAGCGGGAGGACGCAGACCTACGAGCAGTACTTC. The chain employs TRBV25-1 and TRBJ2-7; 15 bases fit TRBD2. Germline CDR1 reads MGHDK; CDR2 reads SYGVNS. CDR3 length: 19 amino acids. After removal of 4 bases from V and 2 bases from J, the junction contained 12 bases not matched to a gene.

The CDR3 is CSASSDRGPPYEQYF. The CDR3 nucleotides read TGCAGTGCTAGCTCGGACAGGGGGCCCCCCTACGAGCAGTACTTC. The V and J genes are TRBV20-1 and TRBJ2-7; 11 nucleotides align to TRBD1. This CDR3 is 15 amino acids long. V lost 3 bases, J lost 2 bases, and 6 bases stayed unmatched. Germline assignment: CDR1 DFQATT and CDR2 SNEGSKA (reference sequence).

This clonotype was counted at least ten times. The V call is TRBV27, the J call TRBJ2-3; 8 bases fit TRBD2. The CDR3 is made up of 17 amino acids. Germline V gives CDR1 MNHEY, CDR2 SMNVEV (reference sequence). Losses at the gene ends were 6 bases for V and 2 bases for J; bases not matched to a gene: 13. The CDR3 region has the DNA TGTGCCAGCAGACCTACTCCGGGGCGGGGGGTCACAGATACGCAGTATTTT. It specifies CASRPTPGRGVTDTQYF.

The sample holds a few counts of this clonotype. V is TRBV5-6 and J is TRBJ2-5, with 7 bases identical to TRBD1. The CDR3 has 14 amino acids. The V and J ends lost 0 bases and 5 bases, in that order; junction bases with no gene match: 4. Germline CDR1 is SGHDT and CDR2 is YYEEEE. The CDR3 loop reads CASSLGGGMETQYF. The CDR3 DNA reads as TGTGCCAGCAGCTTGGGAGGGGGCATGGAGACCCAGTACTTC.

As concerns this clonotype: A much bigger clone sits one base away, suggesting this may be a read error. V is TRBV5-6 and J is TRBJ2-1; D perhaps matches TRBD2 (6 bases). This CDR3 has 15 residues. Germline V gene data show CDR1 as SGHDT and CDR2 as YYEEEE. Trimming took 1 base from V and 0 from J, leaving 8 bases between them. The CDR3 DNA reads as TGTGCCAGCAGCTTGATCGGGAGCTCCTACAATGAGCAGTTCTTC. It translates to CASSLIGSSYNEQFF.

This clonotype was found many times. The rearrangement links TRBV12-3 or TRBV12-4 to TRBJ1-1, with 8 nucleotides matching TRBD1. The ends lost 3 bases at V and 7 bases at J; junction bases unmatched: 4. CDR3 size: 13 residues. CDR3 residues: CASSFAGGSEAFF. In DNA, the CDR3 is TGTGCCAGCAGTTTTGCAGGGGGCAGTGAAGCTTTCTTT.

The rearrangement links TRBV5-6 to TRBJ2-3; D uncertain. This CDR3 has 13 residues. Germline values: CDR1 SGHDT, CDR2 YYEEEE. Trimming stripped 6 bases from V and 2 bases from J, with 10 bases between. In nucleotides, the CDR3 is TGTGCCAGCATTCCTAGAGCCACAGATACGCAGTATTTT. This codes for CASIPRATDTQYF.

This clonotype was seen ten or more times. The CDR3 region has the DNA TGTGCCAGCAGTCTTAGCGGGGACATGCCTGTCGAGCAGTACTTC. Its protein is CASSLSGDMPVEQYF. The chain has TRBV6-1 and TRBJ2-7; 8 positions agree with TRBD2. V lost 5 bases to trimming and J lost 6 bases; unmatched junction nucleotides: 12. Germline V gene lookup returns CDR1 MNHNS and CDR2 SASEGT. The CDR3 is 15 residues long.

The gene calls are TRBV5-5 and TRBJ2-2; 10 bases map to TRBD2. CDR3 length: 18 amino acids. J was trimmed by 6 bases and V by 3 bases; bases with no gene match: 14. The germline V gene encodes CDR1 SGHKS and CDR2 YYEKEE (reference sequence). This chain's CDR3 is CASSSLLSSGRRAGELFF. In DNA, the CDR3 is TGTGCCAGCAGCTCTCTCCTTTCTAGCGGGAGAAGGGCCGGGGAGCTGTTTTTT.

V gene TRBV4-3 combines with J gene TRBJ2-4, with D perhaps matching TRBD2 (6 bases). CDR3 length equals 18 residues. Looked up from germline, CDR1 is LGHNA and CDR2 is YSLEER. With 0 bases removed from V and 0 bases from J, the gap between germline ends came to 15 bases. This CDR3 is CASSQEWRRGAAKNIQYF. In DNA form, the CDR3 reads TGCGCCAGCAGCCAAGAATGGAGGCGGGGCGCAGCCAAAAACATTCAGTACTTC.

This clonotype was detected a few times. The chain carries TRBV7-2 and TRBJ2-1; D gene unclear. CDR1 is SGHTA, CDR2 FQGNSA, per germline. Trimming cost V 1 base and J 13 bases, with 11 bases left between them. The CDR3 totals 12 residues. CDR3 residues: CASSLEVASQFF. CDR3 DNA sequence: TGTGCCAGCAGCTTAGAGGTAGCAAGTCAGTTCTTC.

This clonotype was seen only a few times. V is TRBV18 and J is TRBJ2-5, with 7 bases lining up with TRBD1. The CDR3 totals 16 residues. V gave up 4 bases and J gave up 4 bases; unmatched junction bases: 12. Germline CDR1 is KGHSH and CDR2 is LQKENI. CDR3 sequence reads: CASSRGGQAFGETQYF. CDR3 bases: TGTGCCAGCTCACGGGGCGGACAGGCCTTCGGAGAGACCCAGTACTTC.

This clonotype has only a few counts. The chain has TRBV6-2 or TRBV6-3 and TRBJ1-2, with D hard to call. V was shortened by 6 bases and J by 8 bases, with 16 bases between the two germline ends. Per the germline V gene, CDR1 is MNHEY and CDR2 is SVGEGT. The CDR3 spans 13 residues. CDR3 in amino acids: CASSPTIPGGYTF. The CDR3 coding sequence is TGTGCCAGCAGCCCTACCATCCCGGGAGGCTACACCTTC.

This clonotype was counted a few times. This chain links TRBV27 with TRBJ2-3; 7 bases fit TRBD1. Germline trimming cut 4 bases from V and 0 bases from J; bases unmatched to any gene: 7. This CDR3 is 16 amino acids long. Germline V gene data show CDR1 as MNHEY and CDR2 as SMNVEV (reference sequence). The CDR3: CASSSHRGPSTDTQYF. CDR3 sequence (DNA): TGTGCCAGCAGTTCTCACAGGGGCCCTAGCACAGATACGCAGTATTTT.

This chain uses TRBV7-9 with TRBJ2-1; D gene unclear. This CDR3 is 16 amino acids long. The V end lost 5 bases, the J end lost 0 bases, and 14 bases lay between the germline ends. Germline V gene data show CDR1 as SEHNR and CDR2 as FQNEAQ (reference sequence). CDR3 protein: CASSPRLIGSYNEQFF. The CDR3 DNA reads TGTGCCAGCAGCCCTCGACTGATCGGCTCCTACAATGAGCAGTTCTTC.

This clonotype was observed many times. The CDR3 reads CASSLEGSNSPLHF. The CDR3 coding sequence is TGCGCCAGCAGCTTGGAGGGGAGTAATTCACCCCTCCACTTT. The chain combines TRBV5-1 with TRBJ1-6; D perhaps matches TRBD1 (5 bases). The CDR3 runs 14 residues. CDR1 is SGHRS, CDR2 YFSETQ, per germline. With 0 bases removed from V and 6 bases from J, the gap between germline ends came to 7 bases.